These T cell receptor beta chains were read from a single sample in a study of type 1 and type 2 diabetes patients. TCRdb independently ran MiXCR on the multiplex PCR reads; one entry per CDR3 protein. The data hold a few hundred thousand distinct CDR3 sequences, with around 50% observed a single time. Sequenced: peripheral blood mononuclear cells (PBMCs). All receptors come from a young man with type 2 diabetes. The CDR3 runs from the conserved cysteine through the conserved F or W. A D gene is named only where the DNA matches it firmly. Only part of the rows carry a size: once, few, many, or a class if the clone is expanded.

>TRBJ2-3|few|TRBV14|NA
TGTGCCAGCAGCCAGTACCCGACCACAGATACGCAGTATTTT
CASSQYPTTDTQYF
>TRBJ1-6|NA|TRBV3-1|NA
TGTGCCAGCAGCCACCCGGGGCGGGGTAGGAATTCACCCCTCCACTTT
CASSHPGRGRNSPLHF
>TRBJ1-2|NA|TRBV20-1|NA
TGCAGTGCTAGCGGGTTGGGAGATGGCTACACCTTC
CSASGLGDGYTF
>TRBJ1-5|NA|TRBV10-1|TRBD1
TGCGCCAGCAGTGCTCGACAGGGGGAGCCCCAGCATTTT
CASSARQGEPQHF
>TRBJ1-5|NA|TRBV12-3/TRBV12-4|NA
TGTGCCAGCAGTTTAGAGGTTGGGGCGAGGATAGGTCTGCCCCAGCATTTT
CASSLEVGARIGLPQHF
>TRBJ2-7|NA|TRBV30|NA
TGTGCCTGGAGTCCGGGGCTCCAGACCTACGAGCAGTACTTC
CAWSPGLQTYEQYF
>TRBJ1-3|NA|TRBV12-3/TRBV12-4|NA
TGTGCCAGCAGAAAACAACAGGAGCTCCCTGGAAACACCATATATTTT
CASRKQQELPGNTIYF
>TRBJ2-7|NA|TRBV29-1|NA
TGCAGTGCAGGGTCGGGGGGCGTTTACGAGCAGTACTTC
CSAGSGGVYEQYF
>TRBJ2-3|few|TRBV7-8|NA
TGTGCCAGCAGCGAGAATTGGTGGCCTAGCACAGATACGCAGTATTTT
CASSENWWPSTDTQYF
>TRBJ2-7|NA|TRBV5-1|NA
TGTGCCAGCAGCTTCTTCGGGGGGCCTTTCTACGAGCAGTACTTC
CASSFFGGPFYEQYF
>TRBJ2-2|few|TRBV6-5|NA
TGTGCCAGCAGCTTCAGTAACACCGGGGAGCTGTTTTTT
CASSFSNTGELFF
>TRBJ1-2|NA|TRBV2|TRBD1
TGTGCCAGCAGTGGGACAGGGGGCGGCTGGGGCTACACCTTC
CASSGTGGGWGYTF
>TRBJ2-7|few|TRBV27|NA
TGTGCCAGCAGTTTAACGGGGGTCGGTTACGAGCAGTACTTC
CASSLTGVGYEQYF
>TRBJ1-3|NA|TRBV7-2|TRBD1
TGTGCCAGCAGCACAACCGGGACAGGGGTCGGAAACACCATATATTTT
CASSTTGTGVGNTIYF
>TRBJ1-6|once|TRBV20-1|NA
TGCAGTCCCTCCGGGATGGTGAATTCACCCCTCCACTTT
CSPSGMVNSPLHF
>TRBJ2-1|few|TRBV30|TRBD2
TGTGCCTGGAGCGCTGGGACTAGCGTTTACAATGAGCAGTTCTTC
CAWSAGTSVYNEQFF
>TRBJ2-5|NA|TRBV20-1|TRBD2
TGCAGTGCTAGAGAACTACGACTAGCGGAAGAGACCCAGTACTTC
CSARELRLAEETQYF
>TRBJ1-5|NA|TRBV12-3/TRBV12-4|NA
TGTGCCAGCAGTTGGGGGGGCAATCAGCCCCAGCATTTT
CASSWGGNQPQHF
>TRBJ2-7|few|TRBV6-5|NA
TGTGCCAGCAGTTCGGGTCCTTGGGGACCGCAGTACTTC
CASSSGPWGPQYF
>TRBJ2-7|NA|TRBV19|NA
TGTGCCAGTATACTCCTAGCGCTTCGCTACGAGCAGTACTTC
CASILLALRYEQYF
>TRBJ2-1|few|TRBV19|TRBD1
TGTGCCAGTAGTATGAGAACAGGGGTTTCCTACAATGAGCAGTTCTTC
CASSMRTGVSYNEQFF
>TRBJ2-7|once|TRBV2|NA
TGTGCCAGCAGCCAGAGCCCAGGAACCTACGAGCAGTACTTC
CASSQSPGTYEQYF
>TRBJ1-2|NA|TRBV19|TRBD1
TGTGCCAGTAGTATCCCCACCCCTGGACAGGGAGTTGGTGGCTACACCTTC
CASSIPTPGQGVGGYTF
>TRBJ2-7|NA|TRBV19|NA
TGTGCCAGTAGTATAGCCAGGCAACCCTCCTACGAGCAGTACTTC
CASSIARQPSYEQYF
>TRBJ1-1|NA|TRBV5-8|NA
TGTGCCAGCAGCATGAACAGGGAAATCACTGAAGCTTTCTTT
CASSMNREITEAFF
>TRBJ2-7|many|TRBV14|TRBD2
TGTGCCAGCAGCCAAGGCGCGGGACTAGTTGTATACGAGCAGTACTTC
CASSQGAGLVVYEQYF
>TRBJ2-2|few|TRBV30|TRBD2
TGTGCCTGGAGAGGGAGAGCGGGAGTGCTTACCGGGGAGCTGTTTTTT
CAWRGRAGVLTGELFF
>TRBJ1-2|NA|TRBV7-3|NA
TGTGCCAGCAGAGAGCCCCTTGGGGGTGGCTACACCTTC
CASREPLGGGYTF
>TRBJ2-2|few|TRBV10-1|NA
TGCGCCAGCAGTGGGAAAGGGTCGGTTTCGAACACCGGGGAGCTGTTTTTT
CASSGKGSVSNTGELFF
>TRBJ2-1|NA|TRBV9|NA
TGTGCCAGCAGCGTAGAAGAGCGGGCCTACAATGAGCAGTTCTTC
CASSVEERAYNEQFF
>TRBJ1-2|NA|TRBV20-1|NA
TGCAGTGCTAGAGATGGGGGCGCAAATGGCTACACCTTC
CSARDGGANGYTF
>TRBJ1-6|NA|TRBV20-1|NA
TGCAGTGCTAGTCAGGAACATACCTCCTATAATTCACCCCTCCACTTT
CSASQEHTSYNSPLHF
>TRBJ2-2|NA|TRBV3-1|NA
TGTGCCAGCAGCCATTTGGGGAACACCGGGGAGCTGTTTTTT
CASSHLGNTGELFF
>TRBJ2-7|NA|TRBV28|TRBD1
TGTGCCAGCAAATCGACAGGGAACGACCAGTACTTC
CASKSTGNDQYF
>TRBJ2-3|NA|TRBV12-3/TRBV12-4|NA
TGTGCCAGCAGTTTCAGCTTCCTAGATACGCAGTATTTT
CASSFSFLDTQYF
>TRBJ2-7|NA|TRBV10-3|TRBD1
TGTGCCAGCAGTGGTGGGAGGACAGGGCCCTACGAGCAGTACTTC
CASSGGRTGPYEQYF
>TRBJ1-3|NA|TRBV2|NA
TGTGCCAGCAATCACCAGGAGATGAGGGACACCATATATTTT
CASNHQEMRDTIYF
>TRBJ1-2|NA|TRBV20-1|NA
TGCAGTGCCCATGGGGGGGGGAACTATGGCTACACCTTC
CSAHGGGNYGYTF
>TRBJ2-1|once|TRBV9|TRBD2
TGTGCCAGCTCCCCCGAGCGGGGAAGCTCCTACAATGAGCAGTTCTTC
CASSPERGSSYNEQFF
>TRBJ2-7|NA|TRBV7-8|NA
TGTGCCAGCAGCTGGGGGGACACCGCCTACGAGCAGTACTTC
CASSWGDTAYEQYF
>TRBJ1-1|NA|TRBV10-3|NA
TGTGCCATCAGCGATAGCGGGAACACTGAAGCTTTCTTT
CAISDSGNTEAFF
>TRBJ2-5|many|TRBV30|NA
TGTGCCTGGAGTGTTCTCCAAGAGACCCAGTACTTC
CAWSVLQETQYF
>TRBJ2-5|NA|TRBV30|TRBD1
TGTGCCTGGAGTAAGGGACAGCAACAAGAGACCCAGTACTTC
CAWSKGQQQETQYF
>TRBJ2-5|NA|TRBV28|TRBD2
TGTGCCAGCAGAGCCCTCCTAGCGGGAGGGCGGAAGGGGCAGACCCAGTACTTC
CASRALLAGGRKGQTQYF